The 22 T cell receptor beta chains in this list originate from one sample, sequenced in a study of post-analysis software for immune sequencing data. Study-wide points: Comparison of patients with controls showed four or five TRBV segments more frequent in patients, TRBV5-6, TRBV5-1 and TRBV20-1 among them.

Their cognate antigens are unknown. cDNA libraries for TCR beta contained unique molecular identifiers. TCRdb fed the PCR reads into MiXCR, producing one record per CDR3 protein. The profile shows fewer than 550,000 distinct CDR3 sequences, 30% to 40% of them singletons. The specimen was blood. The source is a girl aged 2 to 17 with multiple sclerosis.

The J gene is TRBJ2-3, the V gene TRBV20-1; 7 bases are shared with TRBD1. There are 14 residues in the CDR3. Germline-derived CDR1 and CDR2 are DFQATT and SNEGSKA (reference sequence). Trimming removed 4 bases from V and 2 bases from J; junction bases left unmatched: 6. The CDR3 loop reads CSATGTAFTDTQYF. In nucleotides, the CDR3 is TGCAGTGCTACCGGGACAGCCTTCACAGATACGCAGTATTTT.

J is TRBJ2-1 and V is TRBV28; maybe TRBD2 (5 bases). TRBJ2-7 explains the end of the DNA better; the J call may be wrong. The CDR3 has 14 amino acids. CDR1 is MDHEN, CDR2 SYDVKM, per germline. The CDR3 sequence: CASSLLRGSYEQYF. CDR3 in DNA: TGTGCCAGCAGTTTATTACGGGGTTCCTACGAGCAGTACTTC.

To note about this clonotype: An end of the junction does not agree with germline; a read error may underlie this. This chain's CDR3 is CASSLEGAMGQGTQYF. In DNA form, the CDR3 reads TGCGCCAGCAGCTTGGAGGGGGCGATGGGTCAAGGGACCCAGTACTTC. The chain employs TRBV5-1 and TRBJ2-5; TRBD1 matches at 7 bases. Germline V gene lookup returns CDR1 SGHRS and CDR2 YFSETQ. The CDR3 is made up of 16 amino acids.

The chain carries TRBV12-3 or TRBV12-4 and TRBJ2-1, with TRBD1 identical over 9 bases. After removal of 5 bases from V and 4 bases from J, the junction contained 6 bases not matched to a gene. There are 15 residues in the CDR3. CDR3 sequence (DNA): TGTGCCAGCAGTCCGAGGACAGGGGTGTACAATGAGCAGTTCTTC. It encodes CASSPRTGVYNEQFF.

This clonotype was found a few times. The rearrangement links TRBV7-9 to TRBJ1-4; D unclear. The CDR3 contains 15 residues. Looked up from germline, CDR1 is SEHNR and CDR2 is FQNEAQ (reference sequence). Deletions cut 6 bases from V and 0 bases from J, with 11 bases between. CDR3 nucleotides: TGTGCCAGCAGAAAAGGTTTTGCAACTAATGAAAAACTGTTTTTT. Protein: CASRKGFATNEKLFF.

This clonotype ranks as medium-sized. This chain links TRBV7-9 with TRBJ2-7; 9 nucleotides line up with TRBD2. The CDR3 consists of 18 residues. The trim removed 5 bases at V and 5 bases at J, leaving 19 bases unmatched. Germline V lookup: CDR1 SEHNR, CDR2 FQNEAQ (reference sequence). The DNA for the CDR3 is TGTGCCAGCAGCCCAGGAGGCAGCGGGGGGCTTAACCTCCACGAGCAGTACTTC. Its protein is CASSPGGSGGLNLHEQYF.

The table lists this clonotype with a few counts. The rearrangement uses TRBV4-1 and TRBJ2-7, with a tentative D call TRBD2 (5 bases). V gave up 0 bases and J gave up 4 bases, with 13 bases separating them. From germline, CDR1 is MGHRA and CDR2 YSYEKL. The CDR3 consists of 15 residues. The CDR3 DNA is TGCGCCAGCAGCCAAGAAACCGGGGTTGGTTACGAGCAGTACTTC. This gives the protein CASSQETGVGYEQYF.

V and J are TRBV5-6 and TRBJ2-3, with D unresolved. Between the trimmed V and J ends, which lost 0 bases and 6 bases, there was a span of 11 bases. This CDR3 region has 14 residues. From germline, CDR1 is SGHDT and CDR2 YYEEEE. The chain's CDR3 is CASSLGQNGDTQYF. The CDR3 region has the DNA TGTGCCAGCAGCTTGGGCCAGAACGGCGATACGCAGTATTTT.

The J gene is TRBJ2-3, the V gene TRBV20-1; tentative D call: TRBD2 (5 bases). Germline V gene data show CDR1 as DFQATT and CDR2 as SNEGSKA (reference sequence). The length of the CDR3 is 12 residues. Trimming removed 8 bases from V and 1 base from J, with 10 bases in between. The CDR3 is CSSPGGTDTQYF. CDR3 coding DNA: TGCAGTTCTCCCGGGGGCACAGATACGCAGTATTTT.

This clonotype was detected many times. The genes are TRBV20-1 and TRBJ2-7, with a possible D match to TRBD1 (6 bases). The germline CDR1 and CDR2 sequences are DFQATT and SNEGSKA (reference sequence). With 7 bases removed from V and 2 bases from J, the gap between germline ends came to 18 bases. The CDR3 has 14 residues. This chain's CDR3 is CSVPQGVEPYEQYF. The CDR3 bases are TGCAGTGTTCCACAGGGTGTAGAGCCCTACGAGCAGTACTTC.

The CDR3 nucleotides read TGTGCCAGCAGTGAAAAGAGTCGGGGGGGCCTTGAGCAGTTCTTC. It yields the protein CASSEKSRGGLEQFF. V is TRBV6-1 and J is TRBJ2-1; 8 bases align to TRBD2. The V gene end was trimmed by 2 bases and the J gene end by 9 bases; junction bases not matched to a gene: 9. Per the germline V gene, CDR1 is MNHNS and CDR2 is SASEGT. The CDR3 runs 15 residues.

A word on this clonotype: A much more abundant neighbour one base away suggests this may be a read error. The gene calls are TRBV9 and TRBJ2-5; D may match TRBD1 or TRBD2 (5 bases each). The CDR3 is made up of 15 amino acids. Trimming stripped 4 bases from V and 4 bases from J, with 17 bases between. Germline V gene data show CDR1 as SGDLS and CDR2 as YYNGEE. CDR3 protein: CASSPEDSRGETQYF. As DNA, the CDR3 is TGTGCCAGCAGCCCAGAGGACTCGAGGGGAGAGACCCAGTACTTC.

V and J are TRBV29-1 and TRBJ1-1; TRBD1 matches 10 bases. Germline V gives CDR1 SQVTM, CDR2 ANQGSEA. J lost 3 bases, V lost 7 bases, and 2 bases had no gene match. This CDR3 spans 12 amino acids. The CDR3 reads CSGGTGDTEAFF. CDR3 DNA: TGCAGCGGCGGGACAGGGGACACTGAAGCTTTCTTT.

The chain joins TRBV20-1 to TRBJ2-1; D is tentatively TRBD1 or TRBD2 (5 bases each). This CDR3 has 13 residues. V was shortened by 4 bases and J by 4 bases, with 11 bases between the two germline ends. Germline lookup yields CDR1 DFQATT and CDR2 SNEGSKA (reference sequence). CDR3 coding DNA: TGCAGTGCTAACGGGGCCGTGTACAATGAGCAGTTCTTC. Protein sequence: CSANGAVYNEQFF.

This sequence joins TRBV5-1 and TRBJ1-2, with TRBD1 as a possible D gene (5 bases). CDR1 is SGHRS, CDR2 YFSETQ, per germline. Trimming pared 3 bases from V and 4 bases from J, leaving 16 bases between. The CDR3 runs to 15 residues. The CDR3 sequence is CASSYLGTDRYGYTF. CDR3 bases: TGCGCCAGCAGCTACCTCGGGACGGACCGCTATGGCTACACCTTC.

This clonotype has a handful of counts. The rearrangement joins TRBV7-2 to TRBJ2-7; D is undetermined. Germline V gene sequence: CDR1 SGHTA, CDR2 FQGNSA. There are 12 residues in the CDR3. V was clipped by 6 bases and J by 3 bases, with 9 bases between them. CDR3 in amino acids: CASSKQHYEQYF. For the CDR3, the DNA is TGTGCCAGCAGTAAACAGCACTACGAGCAGTACTTC.

This clonotype turned up a few times. The chain recombines TRBV2 with TRBJ1-1; D not resolved. The V end was cut by 3 bases, the J end by 7 bases, with 18 bases between. The CDR3 is 15 amino acids. CDR1 and CDR2 (germline): SNHLY, FYNNEI. The CDR3 is CASSDREDLSIEAFF. In nucleotides, the CDR3 is TGTGCCAGCAGTGACCGGGAAGACCTTTCAATTGAAGCTTTCTTT.

This clonotype was seen a few times. The chain employs TRBV29-1 and TRBJ2-3; D perhaps matches TRBD1 (6 bases). CDR1 and CDR2 (germline): SQVTM, ANQGSEA. The CDR3 is made up of 16 amino acids. The CDR3: CTTKSRDTDSTDTQYF. The DNA for the CDR3 is TGCACCACGAAATCCCGGGACACCGATAGCACAGATACGCAGTATTTT.

Only a few counts were recorded for this clonotype. This chain links TRBV3-1 with TRBJ2-1; TRBD1 matches at 8 bases. Germline values: CDR1 LGHDT, CDR2 YNNKEL (reference sequence). The CDR3 is made up of 13 amino acids. V shed 0 bases and J 12 bases; nucleotides not matched to a gene: 4. The DNA of the CDR3 is TGTGCCAGCAGCCAAGACGGAGACAGGGGGCAGTTCTTC. Its protein product is CASSQDGDRGQFF.

The V call is TRBV4-1, the J call TRBJ1-5; D unresolved. This CDR3 is 14 amino acids long. V was pared by 8 bases and J by 3 bases, with 14 bases between. Looked up from germline, CDR1 is MGHRA and CDR2 is YSYEKL. CDR3 amino acids: CASGPDPNNQPQHF. The CDR3 DNA follows: TGCGCCAGCGGGCCGGACCCAAACAATCAGCCCCAGCATTTT.

There are a few counts of this clonotype. The rearrangement uses TRBV29-1 and TRBJ2-3; D is perhaps TRBD1 or TRBD2 (5 bases each). V was pared by 5 bases and J by 4 bases, with 13 bases between. CDR3 length: 13 residues. CDR1 SQVTM and CDR2 ANQGSEA come from the germline V gene. The CDR3, as DNA: TGCAGCGTTAGACTAAAAGGGGCAGATACGCAGTATTTT. Protein: CSVRLKGADTQYF.

The genes are TRBV4-1 and TRBJ1-6; no reliable D call. Germline CDR1 and CDR2: MGHRA and YSYEKL. V lost 0 bases and J 0 bases, leaving 12 bases between the germline ends. CDR3 length: 18 residues. CDR3 sequence (DNA): TGCGCCAGCAGCCAAGAAGTTAGGGAGAGCTCCTATAATTCACCCCTCCACTTT. It translates to CASSQEVRESSYNSPLHF.